The entry below gives a single T cell receptor (beta chain) sequence along with its context. Using immunoSEQ multiplex PCR, the repertoire was profiled, and TCRdb retains in-frame clones only, with some absent. The table has 150,000 to 200,000 clones, 70% to 90% seen once. This CDR3 is 14 amino acids long. Per germline, CDR1 LGHDT and CDR2 YNNKEL (reference sequence). V dropped 3 bases and J dropped 1 base, with 9 bases sitting between them. This sample was included in a study of blood T cell repertoires in COVID-19. For the study at large: Specimens from acute and convalescent COVID-19 originated in the United States, Italy and Spain. In each case, the material was cDNA or gDNA derived from T cells, B-cell-depleted T cells, or PBMCs.

The specimen sequenced was peripheral blood. This chain connects TRBV3-1 (or the pseudogene TRBV3-2) to TRBJ1-1; possibly TRBD1 for D (5 bases). The clonotype comes from a man in his 60s who had recovered from COVID-19. The CDR3 DNA follows: TGTGCCAGCAGCCAGTCAGACAGGAACACTGAAGCTTTCTTT. This sequence encodes CASSQSDRNTEAFF.